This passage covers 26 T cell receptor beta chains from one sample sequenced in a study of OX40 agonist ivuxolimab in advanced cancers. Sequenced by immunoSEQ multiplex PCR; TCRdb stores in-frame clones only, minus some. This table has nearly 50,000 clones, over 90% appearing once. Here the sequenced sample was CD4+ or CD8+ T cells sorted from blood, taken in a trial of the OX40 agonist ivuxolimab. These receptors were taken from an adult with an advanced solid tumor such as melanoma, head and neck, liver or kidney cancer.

Here the CDR3 reads CASSSGTSSAEQFF. In DNA form, the CDR3 reads TGTGCCAGCAGCTCCGGGACTAGTAGCGCTGAGCAGTTCTTC. The chain links TRBV27 to TRBJ2-1; TRBD2 matches at 8 bases. From germline, CDR1 is MNHEY and CDR2 SMNVEV (reference sequence). J lost 9 bases, V lost 6 bases, and 10 bases had no gene match. CDR3 length equals 14 residues.

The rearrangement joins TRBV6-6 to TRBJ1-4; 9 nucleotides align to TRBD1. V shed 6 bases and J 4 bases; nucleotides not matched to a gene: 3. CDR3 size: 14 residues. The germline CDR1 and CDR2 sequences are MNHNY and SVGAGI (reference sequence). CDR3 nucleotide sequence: TGTGCCAGCAGCCAGGACAGGGGTAATGAAAAACTGTTTTTT. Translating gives CASSQDRGNEKLFF.

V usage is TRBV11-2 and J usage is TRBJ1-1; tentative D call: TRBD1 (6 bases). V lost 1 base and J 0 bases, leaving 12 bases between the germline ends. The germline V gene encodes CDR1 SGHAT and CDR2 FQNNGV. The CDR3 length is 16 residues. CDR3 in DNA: TGTGCCAGCAGCTTAGGTTTTGGGGACATGAACACTGAAGCTTTCTTT. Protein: CASSLGFGDMNTEAFF.

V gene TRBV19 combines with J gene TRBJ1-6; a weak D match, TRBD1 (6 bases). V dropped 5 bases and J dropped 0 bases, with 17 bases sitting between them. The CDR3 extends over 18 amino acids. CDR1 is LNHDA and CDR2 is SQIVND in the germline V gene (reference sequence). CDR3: CASSARGPLSSYNSPLHF. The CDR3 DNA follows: TGTGCCAGTAGTGCCAGGGGTCCCTTGAGCTCCTATAATTCACCCCTCCACTTT.

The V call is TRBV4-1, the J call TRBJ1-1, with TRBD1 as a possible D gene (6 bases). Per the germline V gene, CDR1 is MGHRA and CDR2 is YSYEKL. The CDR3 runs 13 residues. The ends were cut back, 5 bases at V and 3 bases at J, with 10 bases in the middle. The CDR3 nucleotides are TGCGCCAGCAGCTTCTCAGGGGACACTGAAGCTTTCTTT. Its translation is CASSFSGDTEAFF.

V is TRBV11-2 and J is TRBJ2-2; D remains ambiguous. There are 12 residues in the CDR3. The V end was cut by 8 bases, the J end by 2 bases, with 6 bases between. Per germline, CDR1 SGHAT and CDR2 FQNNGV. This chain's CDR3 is CASRLNTGELFF. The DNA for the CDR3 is TGTGCCAGCCGACTTAACACCGGGGAGCTGTTTTTT.

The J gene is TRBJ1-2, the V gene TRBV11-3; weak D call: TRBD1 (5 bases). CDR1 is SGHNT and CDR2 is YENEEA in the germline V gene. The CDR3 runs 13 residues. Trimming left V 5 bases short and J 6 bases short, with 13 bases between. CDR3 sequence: CASSQEGLDGYTF. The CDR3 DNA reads TGTGCCAGCAGCCAGGAGGGACTTGATGGCTACACCTTC.

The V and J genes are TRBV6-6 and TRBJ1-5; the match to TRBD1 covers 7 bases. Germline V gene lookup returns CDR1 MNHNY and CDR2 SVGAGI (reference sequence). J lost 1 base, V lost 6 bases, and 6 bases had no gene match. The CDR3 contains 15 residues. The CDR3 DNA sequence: TGTGCCAGCAGCCGGACAGGTCCCAGCAATCAGCCCCAGCATTTT. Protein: CASSRTGPSNQPQHF.

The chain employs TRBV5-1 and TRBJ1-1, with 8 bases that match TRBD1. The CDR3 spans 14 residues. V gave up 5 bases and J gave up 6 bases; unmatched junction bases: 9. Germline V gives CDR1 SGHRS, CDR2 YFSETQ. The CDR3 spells CASSAGGEVAEAFF. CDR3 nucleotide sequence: TGCGCCAGCAGTGCAGGGGGCGAGGTAGCTGAAGCTTTCTTT. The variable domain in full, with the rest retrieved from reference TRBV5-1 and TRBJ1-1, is KAGVTQTPRYLIKTRGQQVTLSCSPISGHRSVSWYQQTPGQGLQFLFEYFSETQRNKGNFPGRFSGRQFSNSRSEMNVSTLELGDSALYLCASSAGGEVAEAFFGQGTRLTVV.

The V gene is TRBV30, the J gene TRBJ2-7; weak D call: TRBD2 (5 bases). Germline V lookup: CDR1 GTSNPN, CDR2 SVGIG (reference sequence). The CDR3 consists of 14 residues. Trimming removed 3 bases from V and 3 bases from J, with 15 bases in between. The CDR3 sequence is CAWRRAGGVYEQYF. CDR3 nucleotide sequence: TGTGCCTGGAGAAGGGCGGGCGGAGTCTACGAGCAGTACTTC.

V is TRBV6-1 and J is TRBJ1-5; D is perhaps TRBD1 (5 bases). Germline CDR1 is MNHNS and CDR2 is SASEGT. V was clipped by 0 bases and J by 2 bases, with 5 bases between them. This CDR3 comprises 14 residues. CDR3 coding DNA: TGTGCCAGCAGTGAAGCGACAGGCAATCAGCCCCAGCATTTT. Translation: CASSEATGNQPQHF.

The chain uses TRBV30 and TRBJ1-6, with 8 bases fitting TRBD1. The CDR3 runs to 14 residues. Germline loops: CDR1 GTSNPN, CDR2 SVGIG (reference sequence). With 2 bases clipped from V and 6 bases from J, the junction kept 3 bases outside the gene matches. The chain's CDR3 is CAWSKGQGNSPLHF. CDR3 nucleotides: TGTGCCTGGAGTAAAGGACAGGGTAATTCACCCCTCCACTTT.

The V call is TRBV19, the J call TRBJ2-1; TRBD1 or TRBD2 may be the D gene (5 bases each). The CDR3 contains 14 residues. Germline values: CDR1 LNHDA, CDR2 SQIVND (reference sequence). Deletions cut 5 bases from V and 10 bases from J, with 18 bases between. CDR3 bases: TGTGCCAGTAGTTTGGGACCCAGGGCCTCCGAGCAGTTCTTC. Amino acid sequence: CASSLGPRASEQFF.

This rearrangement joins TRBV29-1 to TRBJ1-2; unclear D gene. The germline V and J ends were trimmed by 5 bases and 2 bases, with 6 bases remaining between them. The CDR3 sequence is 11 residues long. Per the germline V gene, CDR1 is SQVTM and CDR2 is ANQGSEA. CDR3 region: CSVPRNYGYTF. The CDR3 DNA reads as TGCAGCGTTCCGAGAAACTATGGCTACACCTTC.

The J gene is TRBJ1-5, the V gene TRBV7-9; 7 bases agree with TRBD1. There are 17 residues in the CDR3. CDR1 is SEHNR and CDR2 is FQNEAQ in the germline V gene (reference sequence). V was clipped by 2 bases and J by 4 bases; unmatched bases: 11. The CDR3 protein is CASSLTAGGSWNQPQHF. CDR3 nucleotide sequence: TGTGCCAGCAGCTTAACGGCAGGGGGATCATGGAATCAGCCCCAGCATTTT.

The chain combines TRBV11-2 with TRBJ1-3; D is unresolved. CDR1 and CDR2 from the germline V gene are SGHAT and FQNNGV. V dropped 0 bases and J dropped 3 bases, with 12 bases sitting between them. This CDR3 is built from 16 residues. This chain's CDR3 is CASSLDIGENGNTIYF. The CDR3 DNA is TGTGCCAGCAGCTTAGATATCGGGGAAAATGGAAACACCATATATTTT.

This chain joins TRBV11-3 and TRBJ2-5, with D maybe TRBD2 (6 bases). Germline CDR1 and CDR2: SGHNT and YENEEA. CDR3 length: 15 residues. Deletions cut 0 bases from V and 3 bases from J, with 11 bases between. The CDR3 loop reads CASSLDGGAEETQYF. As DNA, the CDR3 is TGTGCCAGCAGCTTAGATGGCGGGGCAGAAGAGACCCAGTACTTC.

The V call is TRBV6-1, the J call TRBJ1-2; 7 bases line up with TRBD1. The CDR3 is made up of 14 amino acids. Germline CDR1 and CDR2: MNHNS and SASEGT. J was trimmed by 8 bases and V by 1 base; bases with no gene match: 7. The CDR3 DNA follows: TGTGCCAGCAGTGAAGATAGGGGGCATGGCGGCTACACCTTC. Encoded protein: CASSEDRGHGGYTF.

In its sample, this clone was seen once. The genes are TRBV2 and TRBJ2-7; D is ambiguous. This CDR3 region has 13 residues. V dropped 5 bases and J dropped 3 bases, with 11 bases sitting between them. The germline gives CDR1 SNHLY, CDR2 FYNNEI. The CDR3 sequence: CASSSLGHYEQYF. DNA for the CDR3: TGTGCCAGCAGTTCCCTAGGCCACTACGAGCAGTACTTC.

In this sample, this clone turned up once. In DNA form, the CDR3 reads TGTGCCAGTAGTATCTCCCCCGACAGCATGAACACTGAAGCTTTCTTT. It specifies CASSISPDSMNTEAFF. V and J are TRBV19 and TRBJ1-1, with D perhaps TRBD1 (5 bases). Per the germline V gene, CDR1 is LNHDA and CDR2 is SQIVND (reference sequence). The CDR3 length is 16 residues. V was trimmed by 3 bases and J by 0 bases, leaving 14 bases between them.

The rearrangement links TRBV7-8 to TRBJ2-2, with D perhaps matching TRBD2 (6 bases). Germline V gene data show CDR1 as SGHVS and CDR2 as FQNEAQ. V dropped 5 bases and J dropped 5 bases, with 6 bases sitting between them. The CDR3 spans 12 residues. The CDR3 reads CASSRGTGELFF. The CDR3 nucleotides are TGTGCCAGCAGCCGGGGGACCGGGGAGCTGTTTTTT.

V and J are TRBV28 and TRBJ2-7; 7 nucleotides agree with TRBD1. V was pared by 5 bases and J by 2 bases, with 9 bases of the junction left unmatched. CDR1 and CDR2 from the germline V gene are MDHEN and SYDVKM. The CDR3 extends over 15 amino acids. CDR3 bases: TGTGCCAGCAGTCGTTCGATAGACAGGGCCTACGAGCAGTACGTC. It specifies CASSRSIDRAYEQYV.

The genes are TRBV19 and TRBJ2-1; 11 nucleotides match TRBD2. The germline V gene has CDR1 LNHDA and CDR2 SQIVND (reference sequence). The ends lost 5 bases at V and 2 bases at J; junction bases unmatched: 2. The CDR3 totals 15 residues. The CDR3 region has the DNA TGTGCCAGTAGTGATAGCGGGGGGGCCTACAATGAGCAGTTCTTC. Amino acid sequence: CASSDSGGAYNEQFF.

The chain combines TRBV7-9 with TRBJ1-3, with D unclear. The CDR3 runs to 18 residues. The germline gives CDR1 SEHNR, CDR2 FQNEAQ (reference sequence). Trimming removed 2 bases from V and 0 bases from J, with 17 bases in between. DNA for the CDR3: TGTGCCAGCAGCTTAAGGCCCCCCGAGATCGGCTCTGGAAACACCATATATTTT. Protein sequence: CASSLRPPEIGSGNTIYF.

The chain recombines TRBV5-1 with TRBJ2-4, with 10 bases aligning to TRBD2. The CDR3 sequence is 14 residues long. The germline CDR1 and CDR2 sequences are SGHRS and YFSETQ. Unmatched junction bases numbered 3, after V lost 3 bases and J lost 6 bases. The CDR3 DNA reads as TGCGCCAGCAGCTCCGGGACTAGCGTAAACATTCAGTACTTC. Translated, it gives CASSSGTSVNIQYF. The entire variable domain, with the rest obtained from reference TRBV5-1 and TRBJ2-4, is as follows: KAGVTQTPRYLIKTRGQQVTLSCSPISGHRSVSWYQQTPGQGLQFLFEYFSETQRNKGNFPGRFSGRQFSNSRSEMNVSTLELGDSALYLCASSSGTSVNIQYFGAGTRLSVL.

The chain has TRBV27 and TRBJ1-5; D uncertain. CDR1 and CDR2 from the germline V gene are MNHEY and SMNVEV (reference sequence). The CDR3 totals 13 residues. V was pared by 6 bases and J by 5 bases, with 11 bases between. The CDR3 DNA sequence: TGTGCCAGCAGAGAACAGTACTATCAGCCCCAGCATTTT. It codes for CASREQYYQPQHF.